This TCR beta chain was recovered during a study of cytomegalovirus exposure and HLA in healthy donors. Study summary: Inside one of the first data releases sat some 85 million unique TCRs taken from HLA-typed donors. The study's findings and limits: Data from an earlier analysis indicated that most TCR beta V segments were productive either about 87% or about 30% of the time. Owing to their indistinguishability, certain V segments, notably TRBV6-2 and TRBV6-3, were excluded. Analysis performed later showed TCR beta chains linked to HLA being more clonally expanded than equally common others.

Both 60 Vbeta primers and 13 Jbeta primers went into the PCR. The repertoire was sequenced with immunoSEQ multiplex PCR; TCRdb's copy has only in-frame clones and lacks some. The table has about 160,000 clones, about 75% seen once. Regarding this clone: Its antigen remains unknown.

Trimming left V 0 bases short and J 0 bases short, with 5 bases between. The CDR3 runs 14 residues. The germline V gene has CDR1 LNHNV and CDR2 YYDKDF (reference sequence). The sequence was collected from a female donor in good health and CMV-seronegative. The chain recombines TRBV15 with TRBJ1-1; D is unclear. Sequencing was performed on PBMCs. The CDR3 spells CATSRDRMNTEAFF. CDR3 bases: TGTGCCACCAGCAGAGATAGAATGAACACTGAAGCTTTCTTT.